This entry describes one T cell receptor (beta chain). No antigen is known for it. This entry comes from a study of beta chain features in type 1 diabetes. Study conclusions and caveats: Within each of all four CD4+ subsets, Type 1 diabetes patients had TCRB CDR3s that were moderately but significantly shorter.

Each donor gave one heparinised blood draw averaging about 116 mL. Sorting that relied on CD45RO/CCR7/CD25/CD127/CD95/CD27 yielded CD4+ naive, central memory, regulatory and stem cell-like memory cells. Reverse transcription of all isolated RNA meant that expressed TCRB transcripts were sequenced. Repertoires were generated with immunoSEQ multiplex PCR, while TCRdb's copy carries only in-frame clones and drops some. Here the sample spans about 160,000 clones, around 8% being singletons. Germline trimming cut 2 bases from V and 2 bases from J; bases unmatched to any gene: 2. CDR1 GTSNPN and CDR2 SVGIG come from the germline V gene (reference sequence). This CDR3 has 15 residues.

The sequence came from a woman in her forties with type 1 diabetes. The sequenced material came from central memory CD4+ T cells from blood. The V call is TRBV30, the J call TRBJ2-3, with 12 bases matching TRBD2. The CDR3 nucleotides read TGTGCCTGGAGTAGACTAGCGGGAGCCACAGATACGCAGTATTTT. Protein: CAWSRLAGATDTQYF.